A selection of T cell receptor beta chains follows, all from one sample in a study of T cell responses to AZD1222 COVID-19 vaccine. Generated by immunoSEQ multiplex PCR, the TCRdb table keeps only in-frame clones and is missing some. This table has more than 85,000 clones, approximately 84% appearing once. The starting material was peripheral blood, obtained 28 days after the second AZD1222 dose. The receptors were gathered from an adult who received the AZD1222 COVID-19 vaccine. The CDR3 runs from the conserved cysteine through the conserved F or W. D genes are given only for firm matches. Expanded clones are given a class, and other clones once, few, many or no size at all.

d_gene,abundance,j_gene,v_gene,CDR3nt,CDR3aa
.,.,TRBJ2-2,TRBV2,TGTGCCAGCAGTGAACAAGGGACCGTTACCGGGGAGCTGTTTTTT,CASSEQGTVTGELFF
.,.,TRBJ2-7,TRBV6-1,TGTGCCAGCAGTGAGGGGTCTCGGGGGTACGAGCAGTACTTC,CASSEGSRGYEQYF
.,.,TRBJ1-1,TRBV19,TGTGCCAGCCGTTGGGGACAAAACACTGAAGCTTTCTTT,CASRWGQNTEAFF
TRBD1,.,TRBJ1-6,TRBV15,TGTGCCACCAGCAGACCGGGACAGGGGAAGGGATCACCCCTCCACTTT,CATSRPGQGKGSPLHF
.,.,TRBJ1-3,TRBV5-5,TGTGCCAGCAGCTTCTTCGGGGGGAATGGAAACACCATATATTTT,CASSFFGGNGNTIYF
.,.,TRBJ1-1,TRBV12-3/TRBV12-4,TGTGCCAGCAGGATCGGGGGAGGGACTGAAGCTTTCTTT,CASRIGGGTEAFF
.,.,TRBJ1-1,TRBV11-3,TGTGCCAGCAGCTTAGGGGGCCGGGTGAACACTGAAGCTTTCTTT,CASSLGGRVNTEAFF
.,.,TRBJ2-7,TRBV6-5,TGTGCCAGCAGTTACTCAACGCGGAGTTACGAGCAGTACTTC,CASSYSTRSYEQYF
.,.,TRBJ1-2,TRBV7-2,TGTGCCAGCAGCAGACGGCGGGTAAACTATGGCTACACCTTC,CASSRRRVNYGYTF
TRBD1,once,TRBJ1-1,TRBV18,TGTGCCAGCTCACCTCCGGGACAGGGGGCGAGAACTGAAGCTTTCTTT,CASSPPGQGARTEAFF
.,.,TRBJ2-1,TRBV5-1,TGCGCCAGCAGCTTGGCAACGGGAGTAGGTGCGAATGAGCAGTTCTTC,CASSLATGVGANEQFF
.,few,TRBJ2-2,TRBV5-4,TGTGCCAGCAGCTTGGGGGGGATACAGGGTACGAACACCGGGGAGCTGTTTTTT,CASSLGGIQGTNTGELFF
.,.,TRBJ2-1,TRBV6-4,TGTGCCAGCACCCTCCCCCCCTTTCTGGCTAGCCCATACAATGAGCAGTTCTTC,CASTLPPFLASPYNEQFF
TRBD2,.,TRBJ2-7,TRBV11-3,TGTGCCAGCAGCTTAAAACTAGCGGGAGTAGTGAACGAGCAGTACTTC,CASSLKLAGVVNEQYF
TRBD1,once,TRBJ2-2,TRBV3-1/TRBV3-2,TGTGCCAGCAGCCACAGGGGGTTCGCGAACACCGGGGAGCTGTTTTTT,CASSHRGFANTGELFF
.,.,TRBJ1-3,TRBV5-1,TGCGCCAGCAGTAACGGACAGGGAAACACCATATATTTT,CASSNGQGNTIYF
.,.,TRBJ2-7,TRBV2,TGTGCCAGCAGTGAGGACACGGGGGAGCAGTACTTC,CASSEDTGEQYF
TRBD2,once,TRBJ2-7,TRBV5-1,TGCGCCAGCAGCTTGTGGGCTAGCGGGGGGGCCTACGAGCAGTACTTC,CASSLWASGGAYEQYF
.,.,TRBJ2-7,TRBV10-2,TGCGCCAGCAGTTTAACCGCCGCCAGGGGTTCCCTTTTGTACGAGCAGTACTTC,CASSLTAARGSLLYEQYF
.,few,TRBJ2-5,TRBV7-9,TGTGCCAGCAGCTTAGTAACGGAAGAGACCCAGTACTTC,CASSLVTEETQYF
TRBD1,.,TRBJ2-6,TRBV6-1,TGTGCCAGCAGTGAACGCTACAGGGGGACTGGGGCCAACGTCCTGACTTTC,CASSERYRGTGANVLTF
TRBD2,.,TRBJ2-5,TRBV6-2/TRBV6-3,TGTGCCAGCAGTTACCCCCGGCTAGCGGGACTAGAAGAGACCCAGTACTTC,CASSYPRLAGLEETQYF
.,.,TRBJ1-6,TRBV6-5,TGTGCCAGCAGTTACTCGGGCAGAAATTCACCCCTCCACTTT,CASSYSGRNSPLHF
.,.,TRBJ1-2,TRBV4-1,TGCGCCAGCAGCCAAGGGGATAGAAGTAACTATGGCTACACCTTC,CASSQGDRSNYGYTF
.,.,TRBJ1-4,TRBV9,TGTGCCAGCAGCACCGACGGGGGCCGAGAAAAACTGTTTTTT,CASSTDGGREKLFF
TRBD1,once,TRBJ2-1,TRBV19,TGTGCCAGTAGTATCGGGACAGGGGGCTTCAATGAGCAGTTCTTC,CASSIGTGGFNEQFF
.,.,TRBJ1-2,TRBV7-9,TGTGCCAGCAGCTTAGTAGTGATAGGGAGATCTAACTATGGCTACACCTTC,CASSLVVIGRSNYGYTF
.,.,TRBJ2-5,TRBV11-2,TGTGCCAGCAGCTTAGGCCGCGGGGAGACCCAGTACTTC,CASSLGRGETQYF
TRBD1,.,TRBJ1-1,TRBV7-2,TGTGCCAGCAGCACCGACAGGGGGGGGGACACTGAAGCTTTCTTT,CASSTDRGGDTEAFF
TRBD2,.,TRBJ2-1,TRBV19,TGTGCCAGTAGTTCCCCCGGGACTAGATTTGGCAATGAGCAGTTCTTC,CASSSPGTRFGNEQFF
TRBD1,once,TRBJ1-2,TRBV3-1/TRBV3-2,TGTGCCAGCAGCCAAGAATCAGGGGGCTTCTATGGCTACACCTTC,CASSQESGGFYGYTF
TRBD1,.,TRBJ1-1,TRBV6-4,TGTGCCAGCGCCCGGACAGGGAACACTGAAGCTTTCTTT,CASARTGNTEAFF
.,.,TRBJ1-1,TRBV18,TGTGCCAGCTCACCCCGGGGCGCGAACACTGAAGCTTTCTTT,CASSPRGANTEAFF
.,.,TRBJ2-1,TRBV27,TGTGCCAGCAGTTTAGTACGGAACCCCTACAATGAGCAGTTCTTC,CASSLVRNPYNEQFF
.,.,TRBJ2-7,TRBV7-6,TGTGCCAGCTGCCAGGGGCCTAATTACGAGCAGTACTTC,CASCQGPNYEQYF
TRBD2,.,TRBJ2-7,TRBV5-1,TGCGCCAGCGGGGAGGGTTCGACCTACGAGCAGTACTTC,CASGEGSTYEQYF
.,once,TRBJ1-3,TRBV5-1,TGCGCCAGCAGCCGGGACGTCGGAAACACCATATATTTT,CASSRDVGNTIYF
.,.,TRBJ1-2,TRBV2,TGTGCCAGCAGCAGGATACAAGAAACAAACTATGGCTACACCTTC,CASSRIQETNYGYTF
.,.,TRBJ2-5,TRBV5-1,TGCGCCAGCCGGAGGGGGCCTAACATTAATTCACAAGAGACCCAGTACTTC,CASRRGPNINSQETQYF
TRBD2,.,TRBJ2-7,TRBV11-3,TGTGCCAGGGAGCCGAGGACTAGCGGGAGGTGCTACGAGCAGTACTTC,CAREPRTSGRCYEQYF
.,.,TRBJ1-2,TRBV6-1,TGTGCCAGCAGTGAAGATGCAGAGTATTATGGCTACACCTTC,CASSEDAEYYGYTF
TRBD1,.,TRBJ1-2,TRBV6-5,TGTGCCAGCAGTTACTTACAGGGGATCTATGGCTACACCTTC,CASSYLQGIYGYTF
.,once,TRBJ1-5,TRBV27,TGTGCCAGCAGTTTAGAGGGGGGCCAGCCCCAGCATTTT,CASSLEGGQPQHF
TRBD2,once,TRBJ2-3,TRBV5-4,TGTGCCAGCACCGCGGGGGGGGGTAGCGATACGCAGTATTTT,CASTAGGGSDTQYF
.,.,TRBJ1-2,TRBV18,TGTGCCAGCTCACAGGGGAGGCAGACCTATGGCTACACCTTC,CASSQGRQTYGYTF
.,.,TRBJ1-1,TRBV28,TGTGCCAGCAGTCCCCCGGGTCGTGAAGCTTTCTTT,CASSPPGREAFF
TRBD2,.,TRBJ2-5,TRBV9,TGTGCCAGCAGCGGGACTAGCGGGAGGGTCGAGACCCAGTACTTC,CASSGTSGRVETQYF
.,few,TRBJ2-3,TRBV30,TGTGCCTGGAGTGTACTCTCTAGCAGCACAGATACGCAGTATTTT,CAWSVLSSSTDTQYF
TRBD1,.,TRBJ1-4,TRBV6-5,TGTGCCAGCAGTTACTCTGGGACAGGGAATGAAAAACTGTTTTTT,CASSYSGTGNEKLFF
.,few,TRBJ1-1,TRBV3-1/TRBV3-2,TGTGCCAGCAGCCCCTTCTTTGGGGGGAACACTGAAGCTTTCTTT,CASSPFFGGNTEAFF
TRBD2,.,TRBJ2-3,TRBV4-1,TGCGCCAGCAGCCAAGAAGGCGGGAGGACAGATACGCAGTATTTT,CASSQEGGRTDTQYF
TRBD1,.,TRBJ1-5,TRBV25-1,TGTGCCAGCAGTGCCGGGACAGGGGGGCGTGAGCCCCAGCATTTT,CASSAGTGGREPQHF
.,.,TRBJ1-2,TRBV12-5,TGTGCTAGTGGTTTGGTACTCGGCAGTGCGATAAGAACTTCTAACTATGGCTACACCTTC,CASGLVLGSAIRTSNYGYTF
.,once,TRBJ2-3,TRBV7-8,TGTGCCAGCAGCCTCTATAGCACAGATACGCAGTATTTT,CASSLYSTDTQYF
.,.,TRBJ2-7,TRBV7-2,TGTGCCAGCAGCTTAGCGGCCGCGGGCTCGCCCTACGAGCAGTACTTC,CASSLAAAGSPYEQYF